Following are 5 T cell receptor beta chains from one sample sequenced in a study of blood T cell repertoires in COVID-19. This table comes from immunoSEQ multiplex PCR, and its TCRdb copy is limited to in-frame clones, with some not included. The repertoire holds tens of thousands of clones, with around 83% as singletons. Sequenced: peripheral blood. The receptors here all came from a human donor with acute or convalescent COVID-19. The donor label of this sample is uncertain.

This clone was counted a single time. The V gene is TRBV4-2, the J gene TRBJ2-2, with D perhaps matching TRBD1 (6 bases). The CDR3 is 16 residues long. CDR1 and CDR2 (germline): LGHNA, YNFKEQ. Trimming shortened V by 2 bases and J by 0 bases, and 10 bases separated the two germline ends. CDR3 amino acids: CASSQMTGTNTGELFF. The DNA for the CDR3 is TGTGCCAGCAGCCAAATGACAGGAACGAACACCGGGGAGCTGTTTTTT.

On this clone itself: Other DNA sequences from this sample encode an identical CDR3 as well. The rearrangement links TRBV7-9 to TRBJ1-3, with D maybe TRBD1 (5 bases). The germline V gene encodes CDR1 SEHNR and CDR2 FQNEAQ (reference sequence). Trimming shortened V by 1 base and J by 2 bases, and 6 bases separated the two germline ends. The CDR3 is made up of 14 amino acids. The CDR3 DNA is TGTGCCAGCAGCTTAGGACAGCCTGGAAACACCATATATTTT. It specifies CASSLGQPGNTIYF.

The rearrangement uses TRBV7-9 and TRBJ1-2, with 10 bases that match TRBD1. This CDR3 region has 19 residues. The germline V gene encodes CDR1 SEHNR and CDR2 FQNEAQ (reference sequence). The trim removed 4 bases at V and 8 bases at J, leaving 22 bases unmatched. CDR3 amino acids: CASSSPGTGDGKTSWGYTF. The CDR3 coding sequence is TGTGCCAGCAGCTCCCCCGGGACAGGGGATGGAAAAACATCGTGGGGCTACACCTTC.

The rearrangement links TRBV6-6 to TRBJ2-4, with 10 bases aligning to TRBD1. V trimming: 5 bases; J trimming: 1 base; junction bases outside the gene matches: 8. CDR1 is MNHNY, CDR2 SVGAGI, per germline (reference sequence). The CDR3 consists of 17 residues. The CDR3 loop reads CASSLRQGAAAKNIQYF. CDR3 DNA sequence: TGTGCCAGCAGTCTACGACAGGGGGCTGCGGCCAAAAACATTCAGTACTTC.

The rearrangement uses TRBV3-1 (or the pseudogene TRBV3-2) and TRBJ1-3, with D unclear. V gave up 4 bases and J gave up 0 bases, with 7 bases separating them. Germline V gives CDR1 LGHDT, CDR2 YNNKEL (reference sequence). The length of the CDR3 is 14 residues. The CDR3: CASSLSSSGNTIYF. The CDR3 DNA is TGTGCCAGCAGCCTCTCGTCCTCTGGAAACACCATATATTTT.